The entry that follows covers one TCR beta chain sequence. Its antigen specificity is not known. The germline V gene sets CDR1 to LGHNA and CDR2 to YNFKEQ. Reading from cysteine to phenylalanine, the CDR3 counts 19 amino acids. No nucleotide data were recorded. From each donor, a roughly 2.4 ml peripheral blood sample was collected into PAXgene tubes and kept at -80 degrees C. Without any T cell sorting, total RNA was extracted from whole blood using the PAXgene blood miRNA kit on an automated QIAcube. Peripheral blood from monozygotic twin pairs, either concordant or discordant for inflammatory bowel disease, underwent deep TCRalpha and TCRbeta repertoire profiling that used unique molecular barcoding. Smoking habits were recorded for all twin pairs, and individuals were classified as current, former or never smokers. Library generation was performed with 5' RACE. Preparation of each TCR library used roughly 3,300 ng of total RNA. For each sample, cDNA synthesis was carried out in eight separate reactions using SMARTScribe reverse transcriptase. During cDNA synthesis, template switching introduced unique molecular identifiers that contained a 6-nucleotide sample barcode. Amplification of TCRalpha and TCRbeta cDNA involved two nested PCRs of approximately 17 and 9 cycles, and each PCR was followed by bead purification. Before amplification, the cDNA was treated with uracil DNA-glycosylase and purified using the QIAquick PCR purification kit. The second PCR was the step at which Illumina TruSeq-compatible adapters and sample-specific barcodes were added. TapeStation and Qubit were used to check library quality and concentration, and 5 to 6.5 ng of each library was pooled. Sequencing of the pooled libraries was done on an Illumina HiSeq2500 single-index Rapid Run using custom sequencing primers and 2 x 100 bp reads. In the paper's pipeline: MiGEC version 1.2.6 was used for UMI-based consensus assembly to correct PCR and sequencing errors. MiXCR version 2.1.1 handled V(D)J alignment, clonotype assembly and CDR3 extraction. Gene usage, clonotype sharing and MAIT/NKT TCR abundance were normalised by analysing the top 1000, 10 000 and 20 000 clonotypes per sample. After downsampling to 27 000 UMIs, diversity was calculated as the inverse Simpson index using the vegan R package. Statistical testing used paired Mann-Whitney U tests on the discordant twin pairs and applied Benjamini-Hochberg correction for multiple testing. After the reads were reprocessed by TCRdb, one entry was made per CDR3 protein sequence, with no DNA. TCRdb's processing, not the study's, gives the V and J calls here. The sample's table lists a count of about 160,000 distinct CDR3 sequences. Around 2.4% of the sample rests with the top ten.

The sample belongs to a study of monozygotic twins with inflammatory bowel disease (dated by TCRdb to between 2019 and 2020). Turning to the overall study: In total, about 28 monozygotic twin pairs made up the full study: 19 Danish pairs, all IBD-discordant, plus nine German pairs, of which four were IBD-concordant and five were IBD-discordant. The search for disease-associated traits relied mainly on comparing, within discordant pairs, IBD patients with their genetically identical healthy co-twins. Each individual had, on average, about 151 000 unique TCRalpha sequences and 181 000 unique TCRbeta sequences available for analysis.

General study outcomes and caveats: Fewer clonotypes were shared with other individuals by IBD patients than by healthy twins, most markedly in patients showing signs of disease activity. The analysis was unable to tell apart different T cell subtypes. Background noise and inter-individual variability may have been introduced into the repertoires by the differing immunosuppressive treatments among patients. TCRbeta repertoire diversity, by inverse Simpson index, was decreased in IBD patients compared with their healthy co-twins. No difference in repertoire similarity was observed between concordant and discordant twins, possibly owing to limited statistical power. The results gave no support for a single strong signal or clonotype linked to IBD.

Sequencing was done on a sample of blood. The chain is made from TRBV4-2 and TRBJ2-6; lacking DNA, the TRBD2 call made by TCRdb goes unchecked. The sequence came from a human donor with ulcerative colitis or Crohn's disease, or a healthy co-twin of an affected twin (not recorded which). The encoded CDR3 is CASSRGSGRVAAGANVLTF.